This TCR beta chain was obtained from a study of vaccination effects on CD4 cells after COVID-19. Turning to the study itself: Sampling occurred a median 72 days post second dose, range 14 to 241. Points from the study as a whole: Vaccine-induced clones in healthy vaccinees cross-reacted with common cold coronaviruses in only 1 of 255 cases. Pronounced clonal contraction occurred in clones induced by infection and by vaccine late after vaccination.

Sequencing was preceded by expansion of antigen-specific CD4+ T cells with viral peptide pools in the ViraFEST assay. Culturing for approximately 10 days preceded CD4+ T cell isolation. Vaccination of participants consisted of two doses of either the BNT162b2 or mRNA-1273 vaccine. Vaccine recipients, nucleocapsid antibody negative, had no prior SARS-CoV-2 infection. Comment on this clone: The antigen is unknown.

Only in-frame clones appear in the TCRdb table, and some are missing; sequencing was by immunoSEQ multiplex PCR. This table has about 30,000 clones, 74% appearing once. The sequences come from CD4+ T cells from PBMCs cultured with HCoV-OC43 spike peptides, collected after COVID-19 vaccination. The subset here: HCoV-OC43 spike overlapping peptide pool stimulation. The receptor was derived from a human donor who received a COVID-19 vaccine.

CDR3 amino acids: CASSIGQPLGAIQYF. In DNA, the CDR3 is TGTGCCAGCAGCATTGGACAGCCCCTGGGCGCAATTCAGTACTTC. V and J are TRBV11-1 and TRBJ2-4, with D possibly matching TRBD1 (6 bases). This CDR3 comprises 15 residues. V was clipped by 5 bases and J by 10 bases, with 21 bases between them. Germline V CDR1 and CDR2: SGHAT, FQDESV (reference sequence).